These T cell receptor beta chains were read from a single sample in a study of resident and recirculating memory T cells in vitiligo. Clones were read by immunoSEQ multiplex PCR, and TCRdb kept only the in-frame ones, dropping some. Found here are around 76,000 clones, approximately 90% of them singletons; the top ten hold around 4.6%. The source material was blood. The receptors shown here come from a male donor with vitiligo. Each CDR3 is given without its conserved first and last residue. The D gene is left open where the match is weak.

d_gene	v_gene	j_gene	CDR3aa
.	TRBV5-4	TRBJ2-5	ASSWAAPGQETQY
TRBD1	TRBV5-4	TRBJ2-1	ASSSGTGQHNEQF
.	TRBV7-8	TRBJ1-3	ASSQSQGSGNTIY
.	TRBV19	TRBJ1-5	ASSPGTLNQPQH
.	TRBV5-1	TRBJ2-4	ASSWGPGRLNIQY
TRBD2	TRBV6-4	TRBJ2-1	ASSDSAGGYNEQF
.	TRBV4-3	TRBJ2-6	ASSQSWAGAGANVLT
.	TRBV18	TRBJ1-1	ASSLDSMNTEAF
.	TRBV5-1	TRBJ2-3	ASSILGGGTTDTQY
.	TRBV2	TRBJ2-3	ASSGTLSAPQDTQY
TRBD1	TRBV4-2	TRBJ2-7	ASSQVGGQGRNEQY
.	TRBV28	TRBJ1-2	ASSLDGLRGYGYT
.	TRBV4-3	TRBJ1-1	ASSQDLEVTEAF
.	TRBV14	TRBJ1-2	ASSQTRGGRANYGYT
.	TRBV9	TRBJ2-5	ASSVDKDQETQY
.	TRBV5-1	TRBJ1-6	ASSQKGEQNSPLH
TRBD2	TRBV19	TRBJ2-1	ASSPRPSGGDNEQF
TRBD1	TRBV9	TRBJ1-1	ASSVGLQGTMNTEAF
TRBD2	TRBV6-1	TRBJ2-1	ASSVAGGPYEQF
TRBD1	TRBV5-6	TRBJ2-3	ASRLGDSKDTQY
TRBD2	TRBV12-5	TRBJ2-3	ASGQGLASADTQY
TRBD2	TRBV6-5	TRBJ2-1	ASSYLASGGGNEQF
TRBD1	TRBV4-2	TRBJ2-7	ASSHVGQGTTYEQY
.	TRBV10-3	TRBJ1-1	AISEWGQRPMNTEAF
TRBD1	TRBV12-5	TRBJ2-2	ASGGTANTGELF
TRBD1	TRBV7-2	TRBJ2-3	ASSLTGNSADTQY
.	TRBV5-8	TRBJ1-5	ASSLRGQLDQPQH
.	TRBV7-3	TRBJ1-1	ASSSLGAETEAF
TRBD1	TRBV7-9	TRBJ1-5	ASSTGTGGTNQPQH
TRBD2	TRBV7-9	TRBJ2-1	ASSLSVAGGLRNEQF
TRBD2	TRBV9	TRBJ2-3	ASSVATTSGGTDTQY
TRBD1	TRBV4-2	TRBJ1-1	ASSQAGGPNTEAF
TRBD2	TRBV27	TRBJ2-3	ASSTLAGAAVIGSTDTQY
TRBD1	TRBV10-3	TRBJ1-2	AISGTGANYGYT
.	TRBV10-3	TRBJ1-2	AISGEAAYGYT
.	TRBV4-2	TRBJ1-2	ASSQGPGELGYGYT